The next 23 T cell receptor beta chains were all read from a single sample in a study of blood T cell repertoires in COVID-19. The assay was immunoSEQ multiplex PCR, and TCRdb's table has in-frame clones only and misses some. The sample contains roughly 180,000 clones, about 88% of which appear only once. The specimen was peripheral blood. All receptors derive from a woman in her twenties or thirties with active or convalescent COVID-19.

This chain links TRBV10-3 with TRBJ1-5, with a tentative D call TRBD1 (6 bases). CDR3 length: 14 amino acids. V lost 3 bases and J 3 bases, leaving 9 bases between the germline ends. The germline CDR1 and CDR2 sequences are ENHRY and SYGVKD. The CDR3 region is CAISEGQNNQPQHF. As DNA, the CDR3 is TGTGCCATCAGTGAAGGACAGAACAATCAGCCCCAGCATTTT.

This clone was counted once. The rearrangement uses TRBV10-3 and TRBJ2-3; 9 bases line up with TRBD2. There are 13 residues in the CDR3. Germline loops: CDR1 ENHRY, CDR2 SYGVKD. Trimming cost V 11 bases and J 2 bases; bases outside gene matches: 5. CDR3 residues: CALREGLTDTQYF. CDR3 in DNA: TGTGCCCTGCGGGAGGGCCTCACAGATACGCAGTATTTT.

This clone was seen only a few times. The chain combines TRBV5-4 with TRBJ2-2, with D tentatively TRBD2 (5 bases). Trimming took off 2 bases at V and 1 base at J, with 9 bases between the two ends. The CDR3 runs 15 residues. CDR1 and CDR2 (germline): SGHNT, YYREEE (reference sequence). The CDR3 sequence is CASSFPRGNTGELFF. The CDR3 DNA sequence: TGTGCCAGCAGCTTCCCACGGGGGAACACCGGGGAGCTGTTTTTT.

The CDR3 reads CASSSWTGDQPQHF. The CDR3 nucleotides are TGTGCCAGCAGTTCCTGGACAGGGGATCAGCCCCAGCATTTT. The rearrangement links TRBV28 to TRBJ1-5; 9 bases match TRBD1. J gave up 5 bases and V 4 bases, and 3 bases lay outside the gene matches. Germline V CDR1 and CDR2: MDHEN, SYDVKM. This CDR3 has 14 residues.

J is TRBJ1-2 and V is TRBV6-5; maybe TRBD1 (5 bases). Trimming pared 5 bases from V and 6 bases from J, leaving 13 bases between. The CDR3 runs 13 residues. CDR1 MNHEY and CDR2 SVGAGI come from the germline V gene. Here the CDR3 reads CASSQQAADGYTF. The CDR3 DNA reads TGTGCCAGCAGTCAACAGGCTGCCGATGGCTACACCTTC.

V gene TRBV19 combines with J gene TRBJ2-7, with D unclear. CDR1 is LNHDA and CDR2 is SQIVND in the germline V gene (reference sequence). CDR3 size: 13 residues. V was shortened by 7 bases and J by 4 bases, with 14 bases between the two germline ends. The CDR3 bases are TGTGCCAGTACCATTACAAACGTTTACGAGCAGTACTTC. Translating gives CASTITNVYEQYF.

This clone was found a few times. The rearrangement joins TRBV15 to TRBJ1-2; 7 bases are a match to TRBD1. The CDR3 runs to 18 residues. V lost 0 bases, J lost 0 bases, and 10 bases stayed unmatched. Germline values: CDR1 LNHNV, CDR2 YYDKDF (reference sequence). The CDR3 nucleotides are TGTGCCACCAGCAGAGAAAGGGGGCTGACTCTAGCTAACTATGGCTACACCTTC. This encodes CATSRERGLTLANYGYTF.

The chain couples TRBV12-3 or TRBV12-4 to TRBJ2-7, with 8 bases that match TRBD2. The CDR3 contains 13 residues. V gave up 6 bases and J gave up 3 bases; unmatched junction bases: 4. CDR3 protein: CASSPSGFYEQYF. The CDR3 nucleotides read TGTGCCAGCAGCCCTAGCGGGTTCTACGAGCAGTACTTC.

On this clone: Its ends do not fully match the called genes, so a read error is possible. V and J are TRBV19 and TRBJ2-1; TRBD2 matches 7 bases. CDR3 length: 10 amino acids. Germline V CDR1 and CDR2: LNHDA, SQIVND (reference sequence). Written as DNA, the CDR3 is TGTGCCAGTAGTGGGACTAACTGGCTCTTC. This gives the protein CASSGTNWLF.

This sequence joins TRBV9 and TRBJ2-3; TRBD2 agrees at 8 bases. Germline V gene lookup returns CDR1 SGDLS and CDR2 YYNGEE. V trimming: 0 bases; J trimming: 5 bases; junction bases outside the gene matches: 11. The CDR3 runs 17 residues. The CDR3 here is CASSVAGSGGLRDTQYF. CDR3 nucleotides: TGTGCCAGCAGCGTAGCTGGAAGCGGGGGCCTGAGAGATACGCAGTATTTT.

This clone was seen just once. DNA of the CDR3: TGTGCCAGCTCACCACCGGGCGGCAGGGTCTATGGCTACACCTTC. Encoded protein: CASSPPGGRVYGYTF. J is TRBJ1-2 and V is TRBV18; D is perhaps TRBD1 (5 bases). Germline-derived CDR1 and CDR2 are KGHSH and LQKENI. V lost 0 bases to trimming and J lost 4 bases, with 12 bases between them. The CDR3 extends over 15 amino acids.

This chain uses TRBV28 with TRBJ1-1; perhaps TRBD1 as D (6 bases). V was pared by 6 bases and J by 1 base, with 12 bases between. The CDR3 is made up of 14 amino acids. Germline V gives CDR1 MDHEN, CDR2 SYDVKM. The CDR3, as DNA: TGTGCCAGCAGGACCATAGGGGGGAACACTGAAGCTTTCTTT. Translating gives CASRTIGGNTEAFF. Together with reference TRBV28 and TRBJ1-1, the CDR3 gives the full variable domain: DVKVTQSSRYLVKRTGEKVFLECVQDMDHENMFWYRQDPGLGLRLIYFSYDVKMKEKGDIPEGYSVSREKKERFSLILESASTNQTSMYLCASRTIGGNTEAFFGQGTRLTVV.

The chain uses TRBV5-4 and TRBJ1-2; 8 bases line up with TRBD1. J lost 0 bases, V lost 3 bases, and 7 bases had no gene match. The CDR3 runs to 16 residues. Looked up from germline, CDR1 is SGHNT and CDR2 is YYREEE (reference sequence). The chain's CDR3 is CASSSGQGLSNYGYTF. The CDR3 DNA follows: TGTGCCAGCAGCTCCGGACAGGGACTATCTAACTATGGCTACACCTTC.

The chain employs TRBV7-2 and TRBJ1-6; TRBD1 agrees at 10 bases. V shed 1 base and J 9 bases; nucleotides not matched to a gene: 6. Germline loops: CDR1 SGHTA, CDR2 FQGNSA. This CDR3 region has 16 residues. In DNA, the CDR3 is TGTGCCAGCAGCTTAGTGGGGGACAGGGGAGGTTCACCCCTCCACTTT. Protein: CASSLVGDRGGSPLHF.

This chain uses TRBV15 with TRBJ2-3, with a possible D match to TRBD1 (6 bases). There are 17 residues in the CDR3. Trimming took 0 bases from V and 6 from J, leaving 19 bases between them. Germline assignment: CDR1 LNHNV and CDR2 YYDKDF (reference sequence). The CDR3 spells CATSRDWLGASSDTQYF. In DNA form, the CDR3 reads TGTGCCACCAGCAGAGATTGGTTGGGGGCGAGTTCCGATACGCAGTATTTT.

This clone came up once. The V call is TRBV19, the J call TRBJ2-4; D is perhaps TRBD2 (7 bases). There are 16 residues in the CDR3. The germline gives CDR1 LNHDA, CDR2 SQIVND (reference sequence). V was pared by 3 bases and J by 5 bases, with 17 bases between. The CDR3 bases are TGTGCCAGTAGTATGGGGGGGGCCGAGGGACAAAACATTCAGTACTTC. Translation gives CASSMGGAEGQNIQYF.

The CDR3 nucleotides read TGTGCCAGCAGCCGATTTACAGGGGGCATCTATGGCTACACCTTC. Translation: CASSRFTGGIYGYTF. J is TRBJ1-2 and V is TRBV5-6, with TRBD1 matching over 9 bases. CDR1 and CDR2 from the germline V gene are SGHDT and YYEEEE. Trimming removed 4 bases from V and 4 bases from J; junction bases left unmatched: 8. The CDR3 runs to 15 residues.

The chain is built from TRBV27 and TRBJ1-4; possible D gene TRBD1, 6 bases. CDR1 and CDR2 from the germline V gene are MNHEY and SMNVEV (reference sequence). V was cut by 2 bases and J by 5 bases, with 6 bases left in between. The length of the CDR3 is 13 residues. The CDR3 protein is CASSLQGNEKLFF. The DNA of the CDR3 is TGTGCCAGCAGTTTACAGGGGAATGAAAAACTGTTTTTT.

This clone has just one count. J is TRBJ1-2 and V is TRBV3-1 (or the pseudogene TRBV3-2); 11 nucleotides line up with TRBD1. The CDR3 is 15 amino acids. In germline, CDR1 is LGHDT, CDR2 YNNKEL (reference sequence). J gave up 5 bases and V 3 bases, and 5 bases lay outside the gene matches. The CDR3 here is CASSQDRGRGYGYTF. CDR3 nucleotides: TGTGCCAGCAGCCAGGACAGGGGGCGGGGGTATGGCTACACCTTC.

The chain employs TRBV7-9 and TRBJ1-1, with 8 bases lining up with TRBD1. From germline, CDR1 is SEHNR and CDR2 FQNEAQ (reference sequence). The CDR3 has 15 residues. V shed 5 bases and J 0 bases; nucleotides not matched to a gene: 5. For the CDR3, the DNA is TGTGCCAGCAGCCGTTGGGGACAGGTGAACACTGAAGCTTTCTTT. Amino acids: CASSRWGQVNTEAFF. The whole variable domain, remainder taken from reference TRBV7-9 and TRBJ1-1, is DTGVSQNPRHKITKRGQNVTFRCDPISEHNRLYWYRQTLGQGPEFLTYFQNEAQLEKSRLLSDRFSAERPKGSFSTLEIQRTEQGDSAMYLCASSRWGQVNTEAFFGQGTRLTVV.

Only a few counts were recorded for this clone. The V call is TRBV28, the J call TRBJ2-3; 7 bases are a match to TRBD2. This CDR3 has 14 residues. Per the germline V gene, CDR1 is MDHEN and CDR2 is SYDVKM. CDR3 sequence (DNA): TGTGCGTCAGTTTGGAGGGAGGGGACAGATACGCAGTATTTT. Translating gives CASVWREGTDTQYF.

A single count supports this clone. The V call is TRBV30, the J call TRBJ1-2, with D possibly matching TRBD1 (6 bases). V lost 0 bases to trimming and J lost 4 bases, with 9 bases between them. The CDR3 length is 13 residues. Germline CDR1 and CDR2: GTSNPN and SVGIG (reference sequence). CDR3 in DNA: TGTGCCTGGAGTGTAACAGGGTTCTATGGCTACACCTTC. This translates into CAWSVTGFYGYTF.

The rearrangement joins TRBV2 to TRBJ2-3; unclear D gene. V lost 3 bases, J lost 0 bases, and 10 bases lay in between. CDR1 is SNHLY and CDR2 is FYNNEI in the germline V gene. The CDR3 is made up of 15 amino acids. The CDR3 DNA is TGTGCCAGCAGTGAGGAAAGACATAGCACAGATACGCAGTATTTT. Translating gives CASSEERHSTDTQYF.